This T cell receptor beta chain stems from a study of shared clonotypes between healthy human individuals. Study details: Used for every donor were three CD4 naive, three CD4 memory, two CD8 naive and one CD8 memory plate.

Sequencing used immunoSEQ multiplex PCR; TCRdb keeps in-frame clones, though not all of them. The table includes about 1,800,000 clones, less than 95% detected once. As regards this clone: Within the sample, other DNA sequences also encode this same CDR3.

Positively selected for CCR7, the CD45RO-negative cells used as naive CD8 cells excluded terminally differentiated effector memory CD45RA+ cells. Germline V gene sequence: CDR1 MNHNY, CDR2 SVGAGI (reference sequence). The CDR3 has 11 residues. V dropped 3 bases and J dropped 5 bases, with 4 bases sitting between them. The source of this sequence is a man aged 18 to 29 in good health. The sequencing sample was made of naive CD8+ T cells sorted from blood. This rearrangement joins TRBV6-6 to TRBJ2-5; no definite D call. CDR3 in amino acids: CASSYGETQYF. In nucleotides, the CDR3 is TGTGCCAGCAGTTATGGTGAGACCCAGTACTTC.